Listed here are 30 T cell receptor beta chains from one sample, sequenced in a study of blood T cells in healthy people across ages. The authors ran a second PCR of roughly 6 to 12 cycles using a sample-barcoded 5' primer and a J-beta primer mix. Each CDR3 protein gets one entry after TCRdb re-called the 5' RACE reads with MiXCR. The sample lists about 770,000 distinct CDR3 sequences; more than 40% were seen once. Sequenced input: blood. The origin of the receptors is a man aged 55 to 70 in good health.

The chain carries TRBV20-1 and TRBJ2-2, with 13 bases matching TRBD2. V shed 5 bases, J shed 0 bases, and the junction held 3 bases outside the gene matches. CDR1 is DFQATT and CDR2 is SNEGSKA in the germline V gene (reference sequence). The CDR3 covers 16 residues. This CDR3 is CSALGLAGTNTGELFF. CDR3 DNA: TGCAGTGCTCTGGGACTAGCGGGAACGAACACCGGGGAGCTGTTTTTT.

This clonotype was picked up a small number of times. The CDR3 region has the DNA TGTGCCAGCCCCCCGGCGGGCAATCAGCCCCAGCATTTT. It translates to CASPPAGNQPQHF. The V call is TRBV5-5, the J call TRBJ1-5, with D uncertain. Trimming took off 7 bases at V and 2 bases at J, with 10 bases between the two ends. CDR3 length equals 13 residues. From germline, CDR1 is SGHKS and CDR2 YYEKEE (reference sequence).

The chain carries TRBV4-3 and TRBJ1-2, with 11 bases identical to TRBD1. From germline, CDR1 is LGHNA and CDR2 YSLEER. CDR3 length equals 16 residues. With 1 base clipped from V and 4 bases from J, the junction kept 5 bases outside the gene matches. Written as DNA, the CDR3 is TGCGCCAGCAGCCAAGTGTGGACAGGGGGCGGCTATGGCTACACCTTC. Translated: CASSQVWTGGGYGYTF.

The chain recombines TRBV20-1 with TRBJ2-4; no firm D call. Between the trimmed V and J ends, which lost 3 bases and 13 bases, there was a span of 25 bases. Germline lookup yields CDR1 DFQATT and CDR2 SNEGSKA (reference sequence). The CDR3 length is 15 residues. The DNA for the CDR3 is TGCAGTGCTAGGGCCAACGGGCAGCAAAGCAACGCGCAGTACTTC. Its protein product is CSARANGQQSNAQYF.

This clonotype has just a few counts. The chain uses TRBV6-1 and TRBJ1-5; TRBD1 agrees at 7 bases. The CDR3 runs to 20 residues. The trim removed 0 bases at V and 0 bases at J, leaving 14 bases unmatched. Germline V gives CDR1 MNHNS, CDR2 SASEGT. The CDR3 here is CASSEALRVLDRPSNQPQHF. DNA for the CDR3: TGTGCCAGCAGTGAAGCGCTCAGGGTTTTGGACAGGCCTAGCAATCAGCCCCAGCATTTT.

CDR3 region: CASSLWNSNQPQHF. CDR3 DNA sequence: TGTGCCAGCAGTTTATGGAATAGCAATCAGCCCCAGCATTTT. V usage is TRBV12-3 or TRBV12-4 and J usage is TRBJ1-5; no clear D. The CDR3 totals 14 residues. V gave up 2 bases and J gave up 0 bases, with 5 bases separating them.

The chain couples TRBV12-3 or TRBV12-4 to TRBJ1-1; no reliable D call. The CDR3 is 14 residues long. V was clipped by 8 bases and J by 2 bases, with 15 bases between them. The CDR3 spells CASLPQEGNTEAFF. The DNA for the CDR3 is TGTGCCAGCCTTCCCCAGGAGGGAAACACTGAAGCTTTCTTT.

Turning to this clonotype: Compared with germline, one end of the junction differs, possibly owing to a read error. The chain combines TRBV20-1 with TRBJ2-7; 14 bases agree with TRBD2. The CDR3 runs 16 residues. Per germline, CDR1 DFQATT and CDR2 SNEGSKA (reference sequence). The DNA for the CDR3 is TGCAGTGCTAGAGACCCCTGGACTAGCGGGGGGAGTGAGCGGTACTTC. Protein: CSARDPWTSGGSERYF.

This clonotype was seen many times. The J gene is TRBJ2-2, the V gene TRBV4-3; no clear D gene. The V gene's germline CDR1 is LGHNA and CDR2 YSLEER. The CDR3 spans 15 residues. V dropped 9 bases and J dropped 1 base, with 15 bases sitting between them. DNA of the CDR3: TGCGCCAGGGCCCCGAGGCAGAAGAACACCGGGGAGCTGTTTTTT. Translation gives CARAPRQKNTGELFF.

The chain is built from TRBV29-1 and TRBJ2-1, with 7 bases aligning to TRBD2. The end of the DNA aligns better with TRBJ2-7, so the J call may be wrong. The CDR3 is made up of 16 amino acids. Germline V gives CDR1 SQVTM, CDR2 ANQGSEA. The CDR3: CSVLKVGGSIVNEQYF. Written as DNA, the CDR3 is TGCAGCGTTTTGAAAGTCGGCGGGAGCATTGTAAATGAGCAGTACTTC.

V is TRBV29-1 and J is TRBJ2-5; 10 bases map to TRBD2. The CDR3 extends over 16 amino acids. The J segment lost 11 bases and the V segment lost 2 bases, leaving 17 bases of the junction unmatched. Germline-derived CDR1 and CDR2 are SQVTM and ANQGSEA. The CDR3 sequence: CSVELQRGGLNREQYF. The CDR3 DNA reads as TGCAGCGTTGAATTACAGCGGGGGGGCTTAAATCGTGAGCAGTACTTC.

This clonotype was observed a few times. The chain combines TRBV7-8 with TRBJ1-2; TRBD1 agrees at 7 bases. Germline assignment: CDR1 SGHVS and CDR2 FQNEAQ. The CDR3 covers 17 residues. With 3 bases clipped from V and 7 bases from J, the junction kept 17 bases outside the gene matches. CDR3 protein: CASSFAGTVHLYGGYTF. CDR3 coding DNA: TGTGCCAGCAGCTTCGCCGGGACAGTTCATTTGTACGGTGGCTACACCTTC.

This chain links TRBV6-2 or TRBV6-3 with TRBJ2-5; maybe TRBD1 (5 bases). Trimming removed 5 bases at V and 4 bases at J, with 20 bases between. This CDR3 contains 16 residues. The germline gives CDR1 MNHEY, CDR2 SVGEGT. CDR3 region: CASSPRQTKGVETQYF. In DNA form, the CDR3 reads TGTGCCAGCAGTCCTCGACAGACGAAAGGGGTAGAGACCCAGTACTTC.

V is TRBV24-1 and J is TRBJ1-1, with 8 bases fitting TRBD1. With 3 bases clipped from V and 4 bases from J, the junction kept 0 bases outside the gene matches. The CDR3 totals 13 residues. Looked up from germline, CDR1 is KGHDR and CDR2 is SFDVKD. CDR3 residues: CATSDDRGTEAFF. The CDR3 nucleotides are TGTGCCACCAGTGATGACAGGGGCACTGAAGCTTTCTTT.

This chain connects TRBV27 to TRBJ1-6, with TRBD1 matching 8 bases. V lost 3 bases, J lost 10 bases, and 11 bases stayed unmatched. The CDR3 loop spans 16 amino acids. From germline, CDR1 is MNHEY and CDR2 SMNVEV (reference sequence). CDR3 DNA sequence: TGTGCCAGCAGTTTCGTGCGGGACAGGTTCTTGTCACCCCTCCACTTT. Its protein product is CASSFVRDRFLSPLHF.

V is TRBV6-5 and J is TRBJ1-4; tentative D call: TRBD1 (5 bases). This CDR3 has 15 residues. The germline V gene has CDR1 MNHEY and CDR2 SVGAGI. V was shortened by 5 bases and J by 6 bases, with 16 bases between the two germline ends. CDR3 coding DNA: TGTGCCAGCAGTCCGGGATCGGGGGGTTATGAAAAACTGTTTTTT. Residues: CASSPGSGGYEKLFF.

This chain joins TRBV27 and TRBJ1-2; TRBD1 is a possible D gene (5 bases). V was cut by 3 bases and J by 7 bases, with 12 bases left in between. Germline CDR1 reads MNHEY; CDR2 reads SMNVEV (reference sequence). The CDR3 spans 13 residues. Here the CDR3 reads CASSFATGSGYTF. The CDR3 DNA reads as TGTGCCAGCAGTTTCGCTACAGGATCTGGCTACACCTTC.

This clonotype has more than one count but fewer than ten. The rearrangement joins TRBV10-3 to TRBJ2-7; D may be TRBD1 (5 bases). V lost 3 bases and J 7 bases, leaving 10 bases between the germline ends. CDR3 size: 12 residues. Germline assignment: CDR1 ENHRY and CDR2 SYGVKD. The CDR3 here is CAISEDPGEQYF. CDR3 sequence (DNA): TGTGCCATCAGTGAAGACCCAGGGGAGCAGTACTTC.

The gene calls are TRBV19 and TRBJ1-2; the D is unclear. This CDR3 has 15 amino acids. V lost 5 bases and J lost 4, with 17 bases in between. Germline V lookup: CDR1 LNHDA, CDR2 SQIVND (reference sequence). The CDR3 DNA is TGTGCCAGTAGTGATAGAATGACATCGGGCTATGGCTACACCTTC. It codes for CASSDRMTSGYGYTF.

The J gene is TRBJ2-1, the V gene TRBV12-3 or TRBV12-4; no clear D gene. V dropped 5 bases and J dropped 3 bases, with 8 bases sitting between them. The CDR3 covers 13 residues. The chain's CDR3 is CASSDTGYNEQFF. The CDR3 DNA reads TGTGCCAGCAGTGATACTGGCTACAATGAGCAGTTCTTC.

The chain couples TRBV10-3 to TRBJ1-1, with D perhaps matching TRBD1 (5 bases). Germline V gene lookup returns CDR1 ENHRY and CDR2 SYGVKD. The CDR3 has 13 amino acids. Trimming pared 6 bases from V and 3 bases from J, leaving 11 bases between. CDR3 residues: CAIRGTWDTEAFF. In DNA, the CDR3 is TGTGCCATCAGAGGGACGTGGGACACTGAAGCTTTCTTT.

The CDR3 DNA is TGTGCCACCTGGGACAATCCCTACGAGCAGTACTTC. Its translation: CATWDNPYEQYF. The rearrangement joins TRBV27 to TRBJ2-7; D might be TRBD1 (6 bases). The CDR3 spans 12 residues. The germline gives CDR1 MNHEY, CDR2 SMNVEV (reference sequence). V was clipped by 10 bases and J by 2 bases, with 12 bases between them.

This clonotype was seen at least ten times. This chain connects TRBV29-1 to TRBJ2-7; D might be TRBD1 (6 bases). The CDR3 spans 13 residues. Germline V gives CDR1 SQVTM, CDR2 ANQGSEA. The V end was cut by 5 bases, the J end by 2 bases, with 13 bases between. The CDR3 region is CSVLSGVPYEQYF. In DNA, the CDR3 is TGCAGCGTTCTTTCAGGGGTTCCCTACGAGCAGTACTTC.

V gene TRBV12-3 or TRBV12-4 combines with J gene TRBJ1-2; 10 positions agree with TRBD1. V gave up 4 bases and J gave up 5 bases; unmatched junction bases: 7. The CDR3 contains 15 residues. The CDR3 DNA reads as TGTGCCAGCAGTTCCGGGACAGGGGTTAGTTATGGCTACACCTTC. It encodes CASSSGTGVSYGYTF.

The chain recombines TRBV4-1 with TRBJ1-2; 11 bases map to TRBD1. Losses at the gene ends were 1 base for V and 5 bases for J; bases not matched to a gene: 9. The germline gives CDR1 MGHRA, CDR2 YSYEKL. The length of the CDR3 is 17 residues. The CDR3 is CASSQVAGTGGGYGYTF. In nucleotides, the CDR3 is TGCGCCAGCAGCCAAGTAGCCGGGACAGGGGGGGGATATGGCTACACCTTC.

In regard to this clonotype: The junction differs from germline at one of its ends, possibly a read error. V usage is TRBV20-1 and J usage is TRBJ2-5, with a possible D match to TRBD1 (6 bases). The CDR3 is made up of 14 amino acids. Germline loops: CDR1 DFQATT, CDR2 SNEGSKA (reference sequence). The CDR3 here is CNARRQGFEETQYF. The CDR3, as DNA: TGCAATGCTAGGCGCCAGGGGTTCGAAGAGACCCAGTACTTC.

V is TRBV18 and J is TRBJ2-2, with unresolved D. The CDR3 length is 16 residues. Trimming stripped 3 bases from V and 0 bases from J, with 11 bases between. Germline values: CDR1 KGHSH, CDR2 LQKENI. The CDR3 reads CASSPTSPTNTGELFF. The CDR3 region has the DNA TGTGCCAGCTCACCTACTTCGCCCACGAACACCGGGGAGCTGTTTTTT.

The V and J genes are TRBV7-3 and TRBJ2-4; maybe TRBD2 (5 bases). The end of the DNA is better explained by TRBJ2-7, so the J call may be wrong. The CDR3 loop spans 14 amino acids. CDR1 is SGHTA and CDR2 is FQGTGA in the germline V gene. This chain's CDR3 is CASSLGAYPYEQYF. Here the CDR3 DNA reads TGTGCCAGCAGCTTGGGAGCATATCCCTACGAGCAGTACTTC.

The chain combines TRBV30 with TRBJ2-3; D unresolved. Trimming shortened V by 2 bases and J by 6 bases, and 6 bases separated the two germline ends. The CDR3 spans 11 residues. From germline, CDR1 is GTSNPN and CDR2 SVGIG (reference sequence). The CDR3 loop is CAWSQADTQYF. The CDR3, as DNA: TGTGCCTGGAGTCAAGCCGATACGCAGTATTTT.

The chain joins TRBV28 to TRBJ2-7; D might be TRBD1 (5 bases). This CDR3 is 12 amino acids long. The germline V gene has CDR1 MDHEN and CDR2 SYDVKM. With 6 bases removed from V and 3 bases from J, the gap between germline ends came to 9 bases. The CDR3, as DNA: TGTGCCAGCAGGGAAGGGGACTACGAGCAGTACTTC. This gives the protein CASREGDYEQYF.